This TCR beta chain was documented in a study of blood T cell repertoires in COVID-19. Study at large: Sources were T cells, B-cell-depleted T cells, or PBMCs; the material itself was cDNA or gDNA.

Libraries were prepared by immunoSEQ multiplex PCR; TCRdb keeps only in-frame clonotypes and omits some of them. The data hold about 230,000 clones, with 65% to 85% observed a single time. Germline CDR1 and CDR2: SGHTA and FQGNSA. This CDR3 is 15 amino acids long. J gave up 4 bases and V 5 bases, and 6 bases lay outside the gene matches. The specimen was peripheral blood. The V call is TRBV7-2, the J call TRBJ2-2, with TRBD1 matching over 8 bases. This clonotype originated in a woman older than 75 with acute or convalescent COVID-19. The CDR3 region is CASSPRDRLTGELFF. DNA of the CDR3: TGTGCCAGCAGCCCCCGGGACAGGCTCACCGGGGAGCTGTTTTTT.